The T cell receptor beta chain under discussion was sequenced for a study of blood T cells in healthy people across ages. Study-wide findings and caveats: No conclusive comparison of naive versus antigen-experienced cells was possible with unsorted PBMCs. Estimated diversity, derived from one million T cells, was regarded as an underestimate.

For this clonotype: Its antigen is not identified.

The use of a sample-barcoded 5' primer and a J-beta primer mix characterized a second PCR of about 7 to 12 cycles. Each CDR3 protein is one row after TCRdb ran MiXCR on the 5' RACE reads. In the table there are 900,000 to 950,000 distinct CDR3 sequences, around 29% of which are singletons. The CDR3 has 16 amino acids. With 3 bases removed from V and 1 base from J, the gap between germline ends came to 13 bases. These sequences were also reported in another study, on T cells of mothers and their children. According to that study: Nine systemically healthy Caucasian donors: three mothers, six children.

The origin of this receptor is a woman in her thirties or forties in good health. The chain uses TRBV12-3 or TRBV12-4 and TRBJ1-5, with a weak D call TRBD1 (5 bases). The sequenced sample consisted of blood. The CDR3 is CASSFGRGGSNQPQHF. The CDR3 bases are TGTGCCAGCAGTTTTGGACGGGGGGGGAGCAATCAGCCCCAGCATTTT.